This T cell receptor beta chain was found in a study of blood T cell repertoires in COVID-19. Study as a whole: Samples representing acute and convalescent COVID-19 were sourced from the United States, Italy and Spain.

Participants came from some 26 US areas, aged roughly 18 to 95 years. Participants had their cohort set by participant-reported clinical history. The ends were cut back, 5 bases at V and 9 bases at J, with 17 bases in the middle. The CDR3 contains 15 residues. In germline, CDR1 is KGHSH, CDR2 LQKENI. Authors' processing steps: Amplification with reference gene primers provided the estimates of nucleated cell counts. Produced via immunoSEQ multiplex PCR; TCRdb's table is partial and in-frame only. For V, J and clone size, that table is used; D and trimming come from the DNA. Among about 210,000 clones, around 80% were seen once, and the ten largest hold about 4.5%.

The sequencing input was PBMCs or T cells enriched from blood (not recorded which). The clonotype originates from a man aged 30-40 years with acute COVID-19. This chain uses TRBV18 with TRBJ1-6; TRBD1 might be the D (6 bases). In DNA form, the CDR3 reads TGTGCCAGCTCATTAATGGGACACGAGGGTTCACCCCTCCACTTT. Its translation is CASSLMGHEGSPLHF.